This T cell receptor beta chain was recovered during a study of blood T cell repertoires in COVID-19. Background on the study: COVID-19 samples collected from the United States, Italy and Spain covered acute and convalescent phases. T cells, B-cell-depleted T cells, or PBMCs supplied cDNA or gDNA.

The germline V gene has CDR1 MNHEY and CDR2 SVGAGI. V shed 6 bases and J shed 4 bases, with 16 bases lying between them. CDR3 size: 15 residues. Authors' processing steps: Researchers report that nucleated cell counts were estimated from reference gene primer amplification. Only in-frame clones appear in the TCRdb table, and some are missing; sequencing was by immunoSEQ multiplex PCR. The V and J calls and clone size were taken over from that table, and D and trimming were inferred from the DNA. Here the sample spans 20,000 to 30,000 clones, 90% being singletons. V gene TRBV6-5 combines with J gene TRBJ2-1, with D unclear. The receptor comes from a woman aged 60-75 years with active COVID-19. The sequenced sample was peripheral blood. The CDR3 protein is CASRPFQSSYNEQFF. Here the CDR3 DNA reads TGTGCCAGCAGACCGTTCCAGTCGTCTTACAATGAGCAGTTCTTC.